What follows are 8 T cell receptor beta chains derived from one specimen sequenced in a study of Ad26.COV2.S vaccination and SARS-CoV-2 variants. Specified treatment: 19 received Ad26.COV2.S at low or high dose, single or two shots; several received placebo; per-sample allocation not given. Sampling took place 63 days after the first vaccine or placebo injection. The repertoire was sequenced with immunoSEQ multiplex PCR; TCRdb's copy has only in-frame clones and lacks some. The sample comprises fewer than 600,000 clones, about 88% of which are singletons, and 1.5% to 2% rests with the top ten. The sample in question was peripheral blood, obtained in a trial of Ad26.COV2.S vaccine versus placebo. The receptors were sampled from a person aged 18-60 years who received the Ad26.COV2.S COVID-19 vaccine or a placebo.

The gene calls are TRBV2 and TRBJ1-5; D may be TRBD1 (5 bases). Trimming stripped 6 bases from V and 4 bases from J, with 13 bases between. CDR1 is SNHLY, CDR2 FYNNEI, per germline. The CDR3 contains 14 residues. The CDR3 loop is CASSADSANQPQHF. For the CDR3, the DNA is TGTGCCAGCAGCGCTGACAGTGCTAATCAGCCCCAGCATTTT. The full variable domain, in which reference TRBV2 and TRBJ1-5 provide the parts outside the CDR3, is EPEVTQTPSHQVTQMGQEVILRCVPISNHLYFYWYRQILGQKVEFLVSFYNNEISEKSEIFDDQFSVERPDGSNFTLKIRSTKLEDSAMYFCASSADSANQPQHFGDGTRLSIL.

The CDR3 loop is CTSSQDAPYEQYF. In nucleotides, the CDR3 is TGCACCAGCAGCCAAGATGCCCCCTACGAGCAGTACTTC. This chain connects TRBV1 to TRBJ2-7. TRBV1 is labeled a pseudogene. This CDR3 contains 13 residues.

The V and J genes are TRBV30 and TRBJ2-7; possibly TRBD1 or TRBD2 for D (5 bases each). CDR1 and CDR2 (germline): GTSNPN, SVGIG (reference sequence). Trimming stripped 2 bases from V and 3 bases from J, with 17 bases between. CDR3 length: 15 residues. The CDR3 sequence: CAWSSKGDSSYEQYF. CDR3 in DNA: TGTGCCTGGAGTAGTAAGGGAGACAGTAGCTACGAGCAGTACTTC.

This clone turned up a few times. The chain uses TRBV4-3 and TRBJ1-5, with a possible D match to TRBD1 (5 bases). Trimming pared 1 base from V and 4 bases from J, leaving 11 bases between. CDR3 length: 15 amino acids. Germline V gene sequence: CDR1 LGHNA, CDR2 YSLEER. The CDR3 loop reads CASSQGGHPNQPQHF. For the CDR3, the DNA is TGCGCCAGCAGCCAAGGCGGACATCCAAATCAGCCCCAGCATTTT.

This clone was detected only a few times. The V call is TRBV6-2 or TRBV6-3, the J call TRBJ2-7, with 7 bases identical to TRBD1. V dropped 6 bases and J dropped 3; count of bases not matched to a gene: 5. The V gene's germline CDR1 is MNHEY and CDR2 SVGEGT. The CDR3 has 13 amino acids. CDR3: CASSPGQVYEQYF. The CDR3, as DNA: TGTGCCAGCAGCCCCGGACAGGTCTACGAGCAGTACTTC.

This clone has just a few counts. The rearrangement joins TRBV28 to TRBJ2-7; D is undetermined. V lost 3 bases, J lost 0 bases, and 12 bases lay in between. The CDR3 runs 15 residues. In germline, CDR1 is MDHEN, CDR2 SYDVKM. The CDR3 nucleotides read TGTGCCAGCAGTTTTGAGGACGGAATCTCCTACGAGCAGTACTTC. As protein: CASSFEDGISYEQYF.

J is TRBJ2-7 and V is TRBV5-1, with 9 bases lining up with TRBD1. V gave up 0 bases and J gave up 6 bases; unmatched junction bases: 4. The CDR3 runs to 14 residues. Germline V CDR1 and CDR2: SGHRS, YFSETQ. The CDR3 spells CASSLVGQGFEQYF. In nucleotides, the CDR3 is TGCGCCAGCAGCTTGGTGGGACAGGGATTCGAGCAGTACTTC.

The chain couples TRBV28 to TRBJ2-7; 9 bases are shared with TRBD2. The CDR3 contains 14 residues. CDR1 and CDR2 from the germline V gene are MDHEN and SYDVKM. After removal of 6 bases from V and 5 bases from J, the junction contained 8 bases not matched to a gene. This CDR3 is CASRPQVAGDEQYF. The DNA for the CDR3 is TGTGCCAGCAGACCCCAGGTAGCGGGAGACGAGCAGTACTTC.